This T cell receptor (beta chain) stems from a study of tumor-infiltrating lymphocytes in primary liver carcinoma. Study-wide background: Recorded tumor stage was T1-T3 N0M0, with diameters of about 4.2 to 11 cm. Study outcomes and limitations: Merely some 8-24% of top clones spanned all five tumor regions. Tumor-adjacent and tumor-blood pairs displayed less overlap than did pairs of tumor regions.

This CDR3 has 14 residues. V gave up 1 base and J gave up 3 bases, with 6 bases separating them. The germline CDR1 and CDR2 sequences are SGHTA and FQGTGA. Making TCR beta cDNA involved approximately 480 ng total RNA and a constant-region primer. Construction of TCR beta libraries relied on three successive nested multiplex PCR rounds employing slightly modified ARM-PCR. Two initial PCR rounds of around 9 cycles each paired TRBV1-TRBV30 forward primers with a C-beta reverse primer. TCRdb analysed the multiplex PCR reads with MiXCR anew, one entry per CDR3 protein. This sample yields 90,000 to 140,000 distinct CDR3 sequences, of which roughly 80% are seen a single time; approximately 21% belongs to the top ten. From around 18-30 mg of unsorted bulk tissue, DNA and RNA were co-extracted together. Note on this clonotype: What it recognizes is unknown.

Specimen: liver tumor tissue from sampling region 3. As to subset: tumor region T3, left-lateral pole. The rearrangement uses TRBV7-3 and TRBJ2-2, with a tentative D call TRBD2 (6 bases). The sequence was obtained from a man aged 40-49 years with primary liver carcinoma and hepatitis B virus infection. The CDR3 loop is CASSLRGDTGELFF. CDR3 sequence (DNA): TGTGCCAGCAGCTTAAGGGGGGACACCGGGGAGCTGTTTTTT.